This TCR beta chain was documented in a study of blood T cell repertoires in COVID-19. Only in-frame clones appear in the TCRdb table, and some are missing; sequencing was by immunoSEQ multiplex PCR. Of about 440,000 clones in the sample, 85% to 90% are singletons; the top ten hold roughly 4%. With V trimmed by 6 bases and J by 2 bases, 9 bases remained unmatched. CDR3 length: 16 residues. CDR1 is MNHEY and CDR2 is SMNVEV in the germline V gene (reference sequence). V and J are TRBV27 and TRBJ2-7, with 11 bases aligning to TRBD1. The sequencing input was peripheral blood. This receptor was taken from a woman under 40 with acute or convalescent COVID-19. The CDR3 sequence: CASRRNRDRGAYEQYF. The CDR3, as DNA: TGTGCCAGCAGGAGAAACCGGGACAGGGGGGCCTACGAGCAGTACTTC.